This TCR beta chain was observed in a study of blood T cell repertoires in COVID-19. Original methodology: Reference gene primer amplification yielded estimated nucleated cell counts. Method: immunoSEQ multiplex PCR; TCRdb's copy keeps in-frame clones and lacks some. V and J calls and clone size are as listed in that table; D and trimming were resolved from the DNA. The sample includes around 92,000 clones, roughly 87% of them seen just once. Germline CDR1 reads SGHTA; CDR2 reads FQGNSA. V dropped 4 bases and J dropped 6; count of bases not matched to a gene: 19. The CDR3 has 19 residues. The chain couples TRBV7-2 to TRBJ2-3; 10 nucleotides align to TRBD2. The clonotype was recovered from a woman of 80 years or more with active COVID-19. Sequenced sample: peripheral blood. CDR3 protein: CASSSRVGTSAPIMDTQYF. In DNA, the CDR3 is TGTGCCAGCAGCTCCCGCGTTGGGACTAGCGCTCCGATCATGGATACGCAGTATTTT.